Shown below are 13 T cell receptor beta chains from a single sample sequenced in a study of OX40 agonist ivuxolimab in advanced cancers. Some clones are missing from TCRdb's copy, which holds only in-frame ones; the method was immunoSEQ multiplex PCR. The sample records 55,000 to 75,000 clones, around 85% being singletons. Sample: CD4+ or CD8+ T cells sorted from blood, taken in a trial of the OX40 agonist ivuxolimab. The receptors here all came from an adult with an advanced solid tumor such as melanoma, head and neck, liver or kidney cancer.

The chain links TRBV5-1 to TRBJ2-3; a possible D gene is TRBD1 (6 bases). Trimming stripped 1 base from V and 6 bases from J, with 15 bases between. CDR1 is SGHRS, CDR2 YFSETQ, per germline. This CDR3 contains 15 residues. CDR3 in DNA: TGCGCCAGCAGCTTGCTGGGGGCAAGGGGGGATACGCAGTATTTT. Protein: CASSLLGARGDTQYF.

This chain links TRBV7-2 with TRBJ2-3; 8 positions agree with TRBD1. The ends lost 5 bases at V and 8 bases at J; junction bases unmatched: 12. CDR1 is SGHTA and CDR2 is FQGNSA in the germline V gene. CDR3 length: 15 residues. This CDR3 reads CASSARDRSAGTQYF. The CDR3 coding sequence is TGTGCCAGCAGCGCCCGGGACAGGAGTGCGGGTACGCAGTATTTT.

The chain uses TRBV5-5 and TRBJ1-4; D is unclear. V lost 3 bases to trimming and J lost 7 bases, with 19 bases between them. The CDR3 sequence is 16 residues long. Germline CDR1 and CDR2: SGHKS and YYEKEE (reference sequence). As DNA, the CDR3 is TGTGCCAGCAGCTCGGACCTTAGATCTGGAGGTGAAAAACTGTTTTTT. It translates to CASSSDLRSGGEKLFF.

The rearrangement links TRBV6-5 to TRBJ2-2; D remains unclear. The CDR3 spans 14 residues. Looked up from germline, CDR1 is MNHEY and CDR2 is SVGAGI. Trimming removed 2 bases from V and 5 bases from J, with 9 bases in between. In DNA form, the CDR3 reads TGTGCCAGCAGTTACGCAGTTAGGACCGGGGAGCTGTTTTTT. This sequence encodes CASSYAVRTGELFF.

The chain carries TRBV2 and TRBJ2-1; weak D call: TRBD1 (7 bases). Germline V CDR1 and CDR2: SNHLY, FYNNEI. Trimming took 4 bases from V and 0 from J, leaving 16 bases between them. The CDR3 covers 17 residues. CDR3 protein: CASSVDREARSYNEQFF. The CDR3 region has the DNA TGTGCCAGCAGTGTAGACAGGGAGGCTCGCTCCTACAATGAGCAGTTCTTC. The whole variable domain, remainder taken from reference TRBV2 and TRBJ2-1, is EPEVTQTPSHQVTQMGQEVILRCVPISNHLYFYWYRQILGQKVEFLVSFYNNEISEKSEIFDDQFSVERPDGSNFTLKIRSTKLEDSAMYFCASSVDREARSYNEQFFGPGTRLTVL.

The genes are TRBV28 and TRBJ2-5; D tentatively reads TRBD1 or TRBD2 (5 bases each). The DNA end is a closer match to TRBJ2-7, so the J assignment may be wrong. Germline V gives CDR1 MDHEN, CDR2 SYDVKM. The CDR3 has 17 amino acids. The CDR3 protein is CASSSRWAGTHAYEQYF. The CDR3 bases are TGTGCCAGCAGTTCTCGGTGGGCCGGGACCCACGCCTACGAGCAGTACTTC.

This chain connects TRBV4-2 to TRBJ2-7; unclear D gene. V was cut by 5 bases and J by 0 bases, with 5 bases left in between. CDR1 and CDR2 (germline): LGHNA, YNFKEQ. The CDR3 is 12 residues long. The chain's CDR3 is CASSFASYEQYF. In nucleotides, the CDR3 is TGTGCCAGCAGCTTCGCCTCCTACGAGCAGTACTTC.

The chain uses TRBV5-4 and TRBJ2-7, with D perhaps matching TRBD1 (6 bases). Germline assignment: CDR1 SGHNT and CDR2 YYREEE (reference sequence). The CDR3 is 13 amino acids. Trimming cost V 1 base and J 2 bases, with 7 bases left between them. CDR3 loop: CASSLTGTYEQYV. In nucleotides, the CDR3 is TGTGCCAGCAGCTTGACAGGGACCTACGAGCAGTACGTC.

This sequence joins TRBV25-1 and TRBJ1-1; D gene unclear. The CDR3 contains 12 residues. Trimming shortened V by 3 bases and J by 4 bases, and 6 bases separated the two germline ends. CDR1 MGHDK and CDR2 SYGVNS come from the germline V gene. As DNA, the CDR3 is TGTGCCAGCAGTGATGTGGGCACTGAAGCTTTCTTT. Encoded protein: CASSDVGTEAFF.

Regarding this clone: One junction end does not reproduce the germline sequence, and a read error may be involved. This chain uses TRBV5-8 with TRBJ2-1; no clear D. The CDR3 extends over 12 amino acids. CDR1 is SGHTS and CDR2 is YDEGEE in the germline V gene. In DNA, the CDR3 is TGTGCCAGCAGCCGCCAAACGAAACCGGCCATCTTC. Translating gives CASSRQTKPAIF.

This chain's CDR3 is CASRGTGTQPQHF. DNA of the CDR3: TGTGCCAGCAGGGGGACAGGGACACAGCCCCAGCATTTT. The rearrangement uses TRBV28 and TRBJ1-5, with 9 bases aligning to TRBD1. Germline CDR1 MDHEN, CDR2 SYDVKM. The CDR3 length is 13 residues. The J segment lost 7 bases and the V segment lost 6 bases, leaving 4 bases of the junction unmatched.

This clone has a handful of counts. The sample carries other DNA sequences with the same CDR3. The chain joins TRBV10-3 to TRBJ1-5; D perhaps matches TRBD1 (5 bases). The germline V gene has CDR1 ENHRY and CDR2 SYGVKD. This CDR3 region has 13 residues. Trimming left V 2 bases short and J 7 bases short, with 9 bases between. CDR3 sequence reads: CAISEDSLQPQHF. The CDR3 DNA is TGTGCCATCAGTGAGGACAGTTTACAGCCCCAGCATTTT.

As for this clone: One junction end does not reproduce the germline sequence, and a read error may be involved. Other DNA sequences in this specimen translate into the identical CDR3. The genes are TRBV4-2 and TRBJ1-2, with D possibly being TRBD1 (6 bases). The CDR3 is made up of 16 amino acids. The V gene's germline CDR1 is LGHNA and CDR2 YNFKEQ. CDR3 amino acids: CASSQKAPQGGYGYTF. The CDR3 DNA reads as TGTGCCAGTAGCCAAAAGGCGCCCCAAGGGGGGTATGGCTACACCTTC.